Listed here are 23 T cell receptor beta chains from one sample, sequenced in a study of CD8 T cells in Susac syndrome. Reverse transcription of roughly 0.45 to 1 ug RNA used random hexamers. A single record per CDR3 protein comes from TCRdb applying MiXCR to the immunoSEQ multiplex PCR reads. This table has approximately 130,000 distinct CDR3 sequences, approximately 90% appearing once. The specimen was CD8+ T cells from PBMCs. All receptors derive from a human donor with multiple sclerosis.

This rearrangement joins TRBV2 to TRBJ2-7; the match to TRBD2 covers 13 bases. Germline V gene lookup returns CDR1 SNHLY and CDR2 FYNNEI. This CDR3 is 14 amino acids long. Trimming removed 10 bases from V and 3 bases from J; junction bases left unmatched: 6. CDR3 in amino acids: CAILGTSGNYEQYF. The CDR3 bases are TGTGCCATCCTCGGGACTAGCGGGAACTACGAGCAGTACTTC.

CDR3 DNA sequence: TGTGCCAGCAGCTGGGGGGGCAGGAACGACGAGCAGTACTTC. Translated, it gives CASSWGGRNDEQYF. V gene TRBV11-2 combines with J gene TRBJ2-7, with a weak D call TRBD2 (7 bases). Germline CDR1 is SGHAT and CDR2 is FQNNGV. This CDR3 comprises 14 residues. V was clipped by 4 bases and J by 5 bases, with 15 bases between them.

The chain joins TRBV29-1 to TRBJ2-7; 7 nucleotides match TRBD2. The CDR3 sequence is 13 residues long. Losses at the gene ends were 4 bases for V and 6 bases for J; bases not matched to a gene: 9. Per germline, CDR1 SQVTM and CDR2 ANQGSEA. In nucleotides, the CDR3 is TGCAGCGTTGGGGGGGGGACCTACACCGAGCAGTACTTC. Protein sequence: CSVGGGTYTEQYF.

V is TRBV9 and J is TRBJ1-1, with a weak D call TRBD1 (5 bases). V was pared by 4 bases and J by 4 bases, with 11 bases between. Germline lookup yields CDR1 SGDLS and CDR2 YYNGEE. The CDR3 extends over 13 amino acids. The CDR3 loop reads CASSSTEGTEAFF. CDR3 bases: TGTGCCAGCAGCTCGACAGAAGGCACTGAAGCTTTCTTT.

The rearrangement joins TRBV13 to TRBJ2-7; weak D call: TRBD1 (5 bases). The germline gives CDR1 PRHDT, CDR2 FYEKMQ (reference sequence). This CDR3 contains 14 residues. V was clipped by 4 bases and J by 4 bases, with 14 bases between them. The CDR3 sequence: CASSSHLTEYEQYF. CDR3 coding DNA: TGTGCCAGCAGCTCCCATCTGACAGAATACGAGCAGTACTTC.

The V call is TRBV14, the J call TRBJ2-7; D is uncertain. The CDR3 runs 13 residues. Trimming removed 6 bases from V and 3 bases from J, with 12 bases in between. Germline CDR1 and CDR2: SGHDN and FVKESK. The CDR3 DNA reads TGTGCCAGCAGGCCCTCTACCCTCTACGAGCAGTACTTC. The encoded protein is CASRPSTLYEQYF.

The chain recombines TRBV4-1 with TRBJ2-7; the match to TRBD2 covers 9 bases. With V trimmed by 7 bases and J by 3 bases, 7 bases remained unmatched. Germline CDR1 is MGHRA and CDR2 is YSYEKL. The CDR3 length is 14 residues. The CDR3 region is CASTSASGDYEQYF. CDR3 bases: TGCGCCAGCACCTCGGCTAGCGGGGACTACGAGCAGTACTTC.

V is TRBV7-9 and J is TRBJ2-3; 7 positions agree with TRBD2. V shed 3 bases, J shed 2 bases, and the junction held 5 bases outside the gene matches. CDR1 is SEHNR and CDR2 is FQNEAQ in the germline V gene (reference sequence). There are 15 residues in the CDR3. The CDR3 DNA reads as TGTGCCAGCAGCTTTGGGCTAGCGGCCACAGATACGCAGTATTTT. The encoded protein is CASSFGLAATDTQYF.

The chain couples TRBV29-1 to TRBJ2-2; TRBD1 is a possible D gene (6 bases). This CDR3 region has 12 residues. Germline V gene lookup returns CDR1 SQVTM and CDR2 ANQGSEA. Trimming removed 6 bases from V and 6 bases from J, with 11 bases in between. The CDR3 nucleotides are TGCAGCGTCCCCACAGGGCCCGGGGAGCTGTTTTTT. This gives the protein CSVPTGPGELFF.

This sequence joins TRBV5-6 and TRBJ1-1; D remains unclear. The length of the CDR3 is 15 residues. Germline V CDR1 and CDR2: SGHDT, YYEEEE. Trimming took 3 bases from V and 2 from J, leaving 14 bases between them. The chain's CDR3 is CASSYGTVVNTEAFF. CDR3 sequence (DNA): TGTGCCAGCAGCTACGGCACGGTGGTAAACACTGAAGCTTTCTTT.

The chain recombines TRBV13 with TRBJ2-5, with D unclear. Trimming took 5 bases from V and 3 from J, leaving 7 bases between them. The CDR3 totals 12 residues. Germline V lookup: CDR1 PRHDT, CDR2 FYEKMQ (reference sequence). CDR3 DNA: TGTGCCAGCAGCGAAGACGAAGAGACCCAGTACTTC. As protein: CASSEDEETQYF.

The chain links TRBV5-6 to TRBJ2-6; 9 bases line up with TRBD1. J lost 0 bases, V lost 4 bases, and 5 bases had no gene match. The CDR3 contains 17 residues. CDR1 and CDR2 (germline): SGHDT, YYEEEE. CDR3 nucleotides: TGTGCCAGCAGCCCCGGGACAGGGCGCTCTGGGGCCAACGTCCTGACTTTC. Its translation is CASSPGTGRSGANVLTF.

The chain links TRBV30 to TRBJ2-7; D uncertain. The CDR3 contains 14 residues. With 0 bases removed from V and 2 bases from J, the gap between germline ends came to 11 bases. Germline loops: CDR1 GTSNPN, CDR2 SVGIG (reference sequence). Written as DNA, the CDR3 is TGTGCCTGGAGTGTAGGGTCAGGAGCCTACGAGCAGTACTTC. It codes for CAWSVGSGAYEQYF.

DNA for the CDR3: TGTGCCAGCAGCCCTCAGGTGGGGGAATACGAGCAGTACTTC. It codes for CASSPQVGEYEQYF. The rearrangement joins TRBV7-9 to TRBJ2-7, with D perhaps TRBD1 or TRBD2 (5 bases each). Trimming removed 5 bases at V and 4 bases at J, with 15 bases between. The CDR3 has 14 amino acids. Per germline, CDR1 SEHNR and CDR2 FQNEAQ (reference sequence).

The CDR3 here is CASSPWTSGRAVLGTETQYF. CDR3 bases: TGTGCCAGCAGCCCGTGGACTAGCGGGAGGGCCGTTCTGGGGACGGAGACCCAGTACTTC. The V call is TRBV7-8, the J call TRBJ2-5; TRBD2 matches at 15 bases. Germline CDR1 SGHVS, CDR2 FQNEAQ. Trimming at V came to 5 bases and at J to 5 bases, leaving 18 bases not matched to a gene. This CDR3 is built from 20 residues.

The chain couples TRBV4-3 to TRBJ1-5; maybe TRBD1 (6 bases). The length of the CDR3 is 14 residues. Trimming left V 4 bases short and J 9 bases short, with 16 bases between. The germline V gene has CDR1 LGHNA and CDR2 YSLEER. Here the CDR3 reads CASSLQQGGTPQHF. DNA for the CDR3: TGCGCCAGCAGCCTCCAACAGGGTGGGACGCCCCAGCATTTT.

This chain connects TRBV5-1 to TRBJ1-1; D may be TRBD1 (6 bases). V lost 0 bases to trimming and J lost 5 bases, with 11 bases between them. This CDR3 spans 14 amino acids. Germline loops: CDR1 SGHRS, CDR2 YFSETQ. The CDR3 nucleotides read TGCGCCAGCAGCTTGGATGGAGGGGGGACTGAAGCTTTCTTT. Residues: CASSLDGGGTEAFF.

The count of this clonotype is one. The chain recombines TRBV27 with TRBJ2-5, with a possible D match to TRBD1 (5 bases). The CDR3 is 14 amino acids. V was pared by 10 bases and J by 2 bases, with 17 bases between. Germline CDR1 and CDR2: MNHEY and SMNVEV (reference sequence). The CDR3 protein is CATRTDMLQETQYF. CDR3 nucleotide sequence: TGTGCCACCCGGACGGACATGCTACAAGAGACCCAGTACTTC.

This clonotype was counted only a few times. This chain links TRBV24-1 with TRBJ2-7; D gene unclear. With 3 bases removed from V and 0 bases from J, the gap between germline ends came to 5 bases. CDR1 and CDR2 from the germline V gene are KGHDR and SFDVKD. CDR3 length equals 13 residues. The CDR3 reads CATSDRNSYEQYF. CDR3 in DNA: TGTGCCACCAGTGATCGTAACTCCTACGAGCAGTACTTC.

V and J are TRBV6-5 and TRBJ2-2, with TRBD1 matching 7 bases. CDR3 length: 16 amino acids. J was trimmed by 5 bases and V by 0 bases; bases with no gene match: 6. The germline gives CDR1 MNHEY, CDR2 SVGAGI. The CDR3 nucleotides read TGTGCCAGCAGTTACTCGAGGACAGGACTTACCGGGGAGCTGTTTTTT. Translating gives CASSYSRTGLTGELFF.

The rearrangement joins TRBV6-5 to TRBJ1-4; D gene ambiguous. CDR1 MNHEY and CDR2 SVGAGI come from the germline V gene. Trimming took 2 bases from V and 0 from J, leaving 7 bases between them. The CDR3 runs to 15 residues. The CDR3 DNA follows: TGTGCCAGCAGTTACGGGCCAGCAACTAATGAAAAACTGTTTTTT. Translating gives CASSYGPATNEKLFF.

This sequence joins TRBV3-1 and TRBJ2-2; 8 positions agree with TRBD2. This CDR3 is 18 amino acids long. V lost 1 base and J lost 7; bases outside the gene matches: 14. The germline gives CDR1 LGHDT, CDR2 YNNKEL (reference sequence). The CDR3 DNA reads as TGTGCCAGCAGCCAAGTCCCTCTGGGCGGGAGGTCGAACGGGGAGCTGTTTTTT. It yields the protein CASSQVPLGGRSNGELFF.

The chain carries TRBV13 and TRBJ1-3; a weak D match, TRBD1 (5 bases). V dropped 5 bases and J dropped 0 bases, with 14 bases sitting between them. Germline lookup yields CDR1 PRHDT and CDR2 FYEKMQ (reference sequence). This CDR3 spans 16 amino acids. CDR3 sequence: CASSDLWTLSGNTIYF. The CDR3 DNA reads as TGTGCCAGCAGCGATCTTTGGACACTCTCTGGAAACACCATATATTTT.